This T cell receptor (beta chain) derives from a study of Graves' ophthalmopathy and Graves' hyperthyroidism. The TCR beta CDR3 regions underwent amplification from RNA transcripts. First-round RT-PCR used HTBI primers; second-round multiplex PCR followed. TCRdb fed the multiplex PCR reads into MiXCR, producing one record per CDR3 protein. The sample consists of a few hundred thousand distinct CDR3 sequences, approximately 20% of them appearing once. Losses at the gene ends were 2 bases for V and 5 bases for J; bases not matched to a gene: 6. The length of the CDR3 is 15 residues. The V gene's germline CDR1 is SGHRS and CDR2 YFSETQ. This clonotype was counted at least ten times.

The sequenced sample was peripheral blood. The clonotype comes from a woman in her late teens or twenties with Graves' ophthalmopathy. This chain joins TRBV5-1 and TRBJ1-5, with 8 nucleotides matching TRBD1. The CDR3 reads CASSFQGARDQPQHF. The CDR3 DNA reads TGCGCCAGCAGCTTCCAGGGGGCGAGGGATCAGCCCCAGCATTTT.